This entry lists 27 T cell receptor beta chains sequenced from one sample in a study of blood T cells in healthy people across ages. PCR was performed a second time for about 6 to 11 cycles using a sample-barcoded 5' primer and a J-beta primer mix. From the 5' RACE reads, TCRdb called clonotypes with MiXCR, one entry per CDR3 protein. The sample consists of about 690,000 distinct CDR3 sequences, around 43% of them appearing once. Material for sequencing was blood. All receptors come from a man older than 75 in good health.

In regard to this clonotype: This sequence may be a read error, since a much larger clone differs from it by one base. J is TRBJ2-1 and V is TRBV28; D may be TRBD2 (5 bases). Per the germline V gene, CDR1 is MDHEN and CDR2 is SYDVKM. Trimming stripped 3 bases from V and 3 bases from J, with 15 bases between. This CDR3 contains 16 residues. The CDR3 DNA is TGTGCCAGCAGTTTTCTGAACGGGGAGCGCTACAATGAGCAGTTCTTC. It encodes CASSFLNGERYNEQFF.

The J gene is TRBJ1-6, the V gene TRBV5-1, with 7 bases that match TRBD1. The V and J ends lost 4 bases and 5 bases, in that order; junction bases with no gene match: 6. Germline V gene lookup returns CDR1 SGHRS and CDR2 YFSETQ. The length of the CDR3 is 15 residues. The CDR3 sequence: CASSENRGNNSPLHF. In DNA form, the CDR3 reads TGCGCCAGCAGCGAGAACAGGGGTAATAATTCACCCCTCCACTTT.

The chain recombines TRBV29-1 with TRBJ2-1; TRBD1 matches at 11 bases. Germline trimming cut 4 bases from V and 5 bases from J; bases unmatched to any gene: 10. This CDR3 comprises 16 residues. Germline CDR1 reads SQVTM; CDR2 reads ANQGSEA. The CDR3 here is CSVGGNRDRGNNEQFF. The CDR3 nucleotides are TGCAGCGTTGGGGGGAACCGGGACAGGGGGAACAATGAGCAGTTCTTC.

The gene calls are TRBV10-3 and TRBJ2-1, with a tentative D call TRBD2 (5 bases). Trimming stripped 3 bases from V and 0 bases from J, with 9 bases between. The CDR3 extends over 15 amino acids. CDR1 ENHRY and CDR2 SYGVKD come from the germline V gene. CDR3 in DNA: TGTGCCATCAGTGACGAGGGCCGCTCCTACAATGAGCAGTTCTTC. Its translation: CAISDEGRSYNEQFF.

This clonotype was recorded at least ten times. The V gene is TRBV29-1, the J gene TRBJ2-5, with 12 nucleotides matching TRBD2. The CDR3 covers 13 residues. The V segment lost 7 bases and the J segment 5 bases; nucleotides outside the gene matches: 5. The germline V gene has CDR1 SQVTM and CDR2 ANQGSEA. CDR3 DNA sequence: TGCAGCGCGACTAGCGGGAGTAGGGAGACCCAGTACTTC. Its translation: CSATSGSRETQYF.

This clonotype was recorded a few times. V usage is TRBV3-1 and J usage is TRBJ1-5; D is undetermined. CDR1 is LGHDT and CDR2 is YNNKEL in the germline V gene (reference sequence). The germline V and J ends were trimmed by 3 bases and 0 bases, with 6 bases remaining between them. This CDR3 is built from 14 residues. CDR3: CASSQDHSNQPQHF. The CDR3 DNA follows: TGTGCCAGCAGCCAGGACCATAGCAATCAGCCCCAGCATTTT.

The chain employs TRBV2 and TRBJ1-5; D is ambiguous. The CDR3 is 12 residues long. Per germline, CDR1 SNHLY and CDR2 FYNNEI. V was trimmed by 6 bases and J by 4 bases, leaving 7 bases between them. The chain's CDR3 is CASREINQPQHF. Here the CDR3 DNA reads TGTGCCAGCAGGGAAATTAATCAGCCCCAGCATTTT.

This clonotype appeared a few times. The DNA of the CDR3 is TGCAGCGTTGAAGGGGAGGGAGGGCTGAACACTGAAGCTTTCTTT. It is translated as CSVEGEGGLNTEAFF. V is TRBV29-1 and J is TRBJ1-1, with D uncertain. The germline gives CDR1 SQVTM, CDR2 ANQGSEA. The CDR3 covers 15 residues. V lost 1 base to trimming and J lost 0 bases, with 12 bases between them.

This clonotype appeared a few times. The gene calls are TRBV11-2 and TRBJ2-7; D unresolved. Per germline, CDR1 SGHAT and CDR2 FQNNGV. Trimming pared 5 bases from V and 7 bases from J, leaving 12 bases between. The CDR3 runs to 12 residues. Here the CDR3 reads CASSISPDEQYF. The CDR3 nucleotides read TGTGCCAGCAGCATATCGCCTGATGAGCAGTACTTC.

This chain uses TRBV7-9 with TRBJ1-4; 8 bases are a match to TRBD1. In germline, CDR1 is SEHNR, CDR2 FQNEAQ (reference sequence). The length of the CDR3 is 14 residues. Trimming at V came to 5 bases and at J to 4 bases, leaving 3 bases not matched to a gene. The CDR3: CASSQGAGNEKLFF. The DNA for the CDR3 is TGTGCCAGCAGCCAGGGGGCGGGTAATGAAAAACTGTTTTTT. The variable domain in full, with the rest retrieved from reference TRBV7-9 and TRBJ1-4, is DTGVSQNPRHKITKRGQNVTFRCDPISEHNRLYWYRQTLGQGPEFLTYFQNEAQLEKSRLLSDRFSAERPKGSFSTLEIQRTEQGDSAMYLCASSQGAGNEKLFFGSGTQLSVL.

The chain recombines TRBV20-1 with TRBJ1-5, with unresolved D. This CDR3 comprises 12 residues. Germline values: CDR1 DFQATT, CDR2 SNEGSKA (reference sequence). V was shortened by 1 base and J by 4 bases, with 5 bases between the two germline ends. CDR3 DNA sequence: TGCAGTGCTAGAGGGATGAATCAGCCCCAGCATTTT. It specifies CSARGMNQPQHF.

CDR3 nucleotides: TGTGCCAGCAGCTCAGGAAGGACAGGGGGCGGCAATGAGCAGTTCTTC. As protein: CASSSGRTGGGNEQFF. The chain has TRBV7-2 and TRBJ2-1, with TRBD1 matching 11 bases. CDR1 is SGHTA, CDR2 FQGNSA, per germline. V was clipped by 4 bases and J by 6 bases; unmatched bases: 8. The CDR3 has 16 amino acids.

This clonotype was seen at least ten times. The chain recombines TRBV29-1 with TRBJ2-3; 16 nucleotides match TRBD2. Germline CDR1 and CDR2: SQVTM and ANQGSEA. Germline trimming cut 7 bases from V and 2 bases from J; bases unmatched to any gene: 6. The CDR3 loop spans 16 amino acids. CDR3 sequence reads: CSASGTSGRATDTQYF. CDR3 sequence (DNA): TGCAGCGCATCCGGGACTAGCGGGAGGGCCACAGATACGCAGTATTTT.

The sample holds a few counts of this clonotype. The rearrangement uses TRBV6-1 and TRBJ2-1; no reliable D call. Germline values: CDR1 MNHNS, CDR2 SASEGT. The V end was cut by 2 bases, the J end by 0 bases, with 11 bases between. The CDR3 length is 16 residues. For the CDR3, the DNA is TGTGCCAGCAGTGAAATGGTGCTAAGCTCCTACAATGAGCAGTTCTTC. It is translated as CASSEMVLSSYNEQFF.

Many counts were recorded for this clonotype. The chain combines TRBV7-3 with TRBJ2-1; D might be TRBD2 (5 bases). This CDR3 is built from 18 residues. Germline V gene data show CDR1 as SGHTA and CDR2 as FQGTGA. Trimming took 4 bases from V and 0 from J, leaving 19 bases between them. For the CDR3, the DNA is TGTGCCAGCAGCTCCCCCCTGGAGCGGTCTAGCTCCTACAATGAGCAGTTCTTC. This encodes CASSSPLERSSSYNEQFF.

The genes are TRBV12-3 or TRBV12-4 and TRBJ2-1, with 11 nucleotides matching TRBD2. The ends lost 4 bases at V and 6 bases at J; junction bases unmatched: 5. CDR3 length equals 15 residues. The CDR3 is CASSSLAGALNEQFF. The CDR3, as DNA: TGTGCCAGCAGTTCACTAGCGGGAGCCCTCAATGAGCAGTTCTTC.

This CDR3 reads CASSLPMPDTQYF. The CDR3 bases are TGTGCCAGCAGCTTACCTATGCCCGATACGCAGTATTTT. The gene calls are TRBV5-4 and TRBJ2-3; D is ambiguous. This CDR3 has 13 residues. With 2 bases removed from V and 6 bases from J, the gap between germline ends came to 10 bases. Germline V gives CDR1 SGHNT, CDR2 YYREEE (reference sequence).

The chain is built from TRBV2 and TRBJ1-2; D perhaps matches TRBD1 (6 bases). CDR1 and CDR2 (germline): SNHLY, FYNNEI. V was cut by 6 bases and J by 4 bases, with 12 bases left in between. The CDR3 is 13 amino acids. CDR3: CASRRGLSYGYTF. The CDR3 DNA reads TGTGCCAGCAGACGGGGGCTTAGCTATGGCTACACCTTC.

The chain combines TRBV29-1 with TRBJ2-2; 9 bases are shared with TRBD2. The J segment lost 5 bases and the V segment lost 6 bases, leaving 10 bases of the junction unmatched. CDR1 SQVTM and CDR2 ANQGSEA come from the germline V gene. The CDR3 totals 15 residues. The CDR3 loop reads CSVRERLAVTGELFF. DNA of the CDR3: TGCAGCGTGAGGGAGCGACTAGCGGTTACCGGGGAGCTGTTTTTT.

This chain uses TRBV6-2 or TRBV6-3 with TRBJ2-1, with D unresolved. The CDR3 runs to 13 residues. V was pared by 2 bases and J by 6 bases, with 8 bases between. Germline V gene sequence: CDR1 MNHEY, CDR2 SVGEGT. The CDR3 DNA reads as TGTGCCAGCAGTTACATCCCGGGCAATGAGCAGTTCTTC. Its protein is CASSYIPGNEQFF.

The chain has TRBV4-3 and TRBJ1-1; D is unclear. The CDR3 is made up of 14 amino acids. V shed 3 bases and J shed 0 bases, with 8 bases lying between them. CDR1 and CDR2 from the germline V gene are LGHNA and YSLEER. CDR3 protein: CASSQRLMNTEAFF. CDR3 nucleotides: TGCGCCAGCAGCCAGCGACTCATGAACACTGAAGCTTTCTTT.

This clonotype turned up a few times. The J gene is TRBJ2-7, the V gene TRBV19, with D possibly matching TRBD2 (5 bases). The DNA end is a closer match to TRBJ2-5, so the J assignment may be wrong. This CDR3 contains 15 residues. Germline values: CDR1 LNHDA, CDR2 SQIVND (reference sequence). CDR3 residues: CASSIARDSGETQYF. CDR3 coding DNA: TGTGCCAGTAGTATTGCGAGGGATTCGGGCGAGACCCAGTACTTC.

The rearrangement links TRBV6-2 or TRBV6-3 to TRBJ1-5, with 9 nucleotides matching TRBD1. V shed 6 bases and J 5 bases; nucleotides not matched to a gene: 8. The CDR3 consists of 15 residues. Germline V gene data show CDR1 as MNHEY and CDR2 as SVGEGT. The DNA for the CDR3 is TGTGCCAGCAGACCGGGACAGGGAGGGCATCAGCCCCAGCATTTT. It yields the protein CASRPGQGGHQPQHF.

There are a few counts of this clonotype. Germline and junction disagree at one end, which may indicate a read error. The chain has TRBV27 and TRBJ2-4; TRBD2 agrees at 8 bases. Germline V gene sequence: CDR1 MNHEY, CDR2 SMNVEV (reference sequence). The CDR3 covers 13 residues. CDR3 sequence: CASTGLAENIQYF. The CDR3 region has the DNA TGTGCCAGCACAGGACTAGCCGAAAACATTCAGTACTTC.

The chain couples TRBV11-3 to TRBJ2-7; no reliable D call. CDR1 is SGHNT, CDR2 YENEEA, per germline. The V and J ends lost 2 bases and 4 bases respectively, with 9 bases between them. The CDR3 loop spans 13 amino acids. The CDR3 DNA reads TGTGCCAGCAGCTTATTTCCTGGTTACGAGCAGTACTTC. Its protein product is CASSLFPGYEQYF.

This clonotype was recorded at least ten times. The rearrangement links TRBV3-1 to TRBJ1-4; 10 nucleotides align to TRBD1. This CDR3 contains 14 residues. The trim removed 6 bases at V and 8 bases at J, leaving 6 bases unmatched. The germline gives CDR1 LGHDT, CDR2 YNNKEL (reference sequence). The CDR3 is CASSRTGGLEKLFF. DNA for the CDR3: TGTGCCAGCAGTCGGACAGGGGGTTTAGAAAAACTGTTTTTT.

This clonotype was counted ten times or more. V and J are TRBV5-1 and TRBJ2-7; TRBD1 matches at 9 bases. V gave up 0 bases and J gave up 6 bases; unmatched junction bases: 10. Germline V gives CDR1 SGHRS, CDR2 YFSETQ. This CDR3 comprises 16 residues. The CDR3 bases are TGCGCCAGCAGCTTGGTCCCCGGGACAGGGTACGGCGAGCAGTACTTC. As protein: CASSLVPGTGYGEQYF.